This is a list of T cell receptor beta chains from one sample in a study of T cell repertoires in cytomegalovirus infection. TCRdb processed the reads anew with MiXCR; each CDR3 protein has one entry. In the table there are about 150,000 distinct CDR3 sequences, about a quarter of which are singletons. Input material: PBMCs. These receptors were collected from a human donor in good health (CMV status not recorded). Some clones in this sample may be carry-over from other donors' samples. CDR3s leave out the opening cysteine and the closing phenylalanine or tryptophan. Where a row states a size, it is once, few, many or the class of an expanded clone; other rows omit it.

few,TRBJ2-1,TRBV6-2/TRBV6-3,ASSYFTRGEQF
few,TRBJ2-2,TRBV12-3/TRBV12-4,ASSLQGVTGELF
many,TRBJ2-5,TRBV7-6,ASSLGSWTGVFETQY
.,TRBJ2-1,TRBV7-3,ASSFGTRRDEQF
.,TRBJ2-5,TRBV12-3/TRBV12-4,ASRGYEAGNRETQY
few,TRBJ1-1,TRBV28,ASSFRSGGNTEAF
few,TRBJ1-1,TRBV7-8,ASSREMNTEAF
.,TRBJ2-4,TRBV6-1,ASSDRSTRRDRGHRQY
.,TRBJ1-1,TRBV12-3/TRBV12-4,ASSRTEFGAF
few,TRBJ2-1,TRBV7-2,ASSLEGTYHRRNEQF
.,TRBJ2-7,TRBV28,ASSLGVADPYEQY
few,TRBJ2-3,TRBV29-1,SVVGAADTQY
.,TRBJ2-3,TRBV7-9,ASSAGMFSTDTQY
few,TRBJ2-3,TRBV6-5,ASSFSGLAGDTQY
.,TRBJ2-3,TRBV28,ASSPVTGRTTDTQY
.,TRBJ2-7,TRBV20-1,SAGRTDRSYEQY
many,TRBJ1-1,TRBV28,ASSFSLNTEAF
few,TRBJ1-4,TRBV7-9,ASSPGALGDEKLF
.,TRBJ1-1,TRBV7-2,ASSLDILTEAF
.,TRBJ2-3,TRBV12-3/TRBV12-4,ASRLRQAADTQY
.,TRBJ2-5,TRBV10-3,AISDVETQETQY
few,TRBJ1-2,TRBV5-1,ASSLVGVNGYT
.,TRBJ1-1,TRBV18,ASSLRGQGGIMNTEAF
few,TRBJ1-5,TRBV7-8,ASSTLNRGTFNQPQH
.,TRBJ2-3,TRBV28,AIRQGATDTQY
.,TRBJ1-5,TRBV19,ASRPGQHRGQPQH
many,TRBJ2-7,TRBV7-2,ASSSTGRGYEQY
few,TRBJ2-1,TRBV7-6,ASSLELAGVYNEQF
few,TRBJ2-5,TRBV5-6,ASSGTSGSRETQY
few,TRBJ2-3,TRBV6-5,ASSLSGYEEDTQY
.,TRBJ1-2,TRBV4-1,ASSQDPGLNGYT
.,TRBJ1-1,TRBV12-3/TRBV12-4,ASSFGGNAEAF
.,TRBJ2-1,TRBV29-1,SGKTSGGTTI
few,TRBJ2-7,TRBV9,ASSVGTDSYEQY
.,TRBJ1-3,TRBV30,AWSIGTGNTIY
.,TRBJ1-1,TRBV19,ASSIPNTEAF
.,TRBJ2-5,TRBV25-1,ASSELGWLARPQETQY
.,TRBJ2-1,TRBV5-4,ASSLDLAGGNEQF
.,TRBJ2-5,TRBV4-3,ASSQGVGIQETQY
many,TRBJ2-2,TRBV7-2,ASSSGLAVLTGELF
few,TRBJ2-1,TRBV4-1,ASSQVARDNEQF
.,TRBJ1-2,TRBV20-1,SARVRGQGDGYT
many,TRBJ2-7,TRBV6-5,ASSLTSGGTYEQY
few,TRBJ2-2,TRBV12-3/TRBV12-4,ASRAQREFTGELF
.,TRBJ2-1,TRBV19,ASSEASGRASYNEQF
few,TRBJ2-7,TRBV4-1,ASSQDSGLVGEQY
many,TRBJ2-3,TRBV7-9,ARSGASTDTQY
few,TRBJ1-6,TRBV12-3/TRBV12-4,ASSLESVDSPLH
many,TRBJ1-4,TRBV7-8,ASSLLGATNEKLF
.,TRBJ1-1,TRBV7-9,ASSLVLVGRRKNTEAF